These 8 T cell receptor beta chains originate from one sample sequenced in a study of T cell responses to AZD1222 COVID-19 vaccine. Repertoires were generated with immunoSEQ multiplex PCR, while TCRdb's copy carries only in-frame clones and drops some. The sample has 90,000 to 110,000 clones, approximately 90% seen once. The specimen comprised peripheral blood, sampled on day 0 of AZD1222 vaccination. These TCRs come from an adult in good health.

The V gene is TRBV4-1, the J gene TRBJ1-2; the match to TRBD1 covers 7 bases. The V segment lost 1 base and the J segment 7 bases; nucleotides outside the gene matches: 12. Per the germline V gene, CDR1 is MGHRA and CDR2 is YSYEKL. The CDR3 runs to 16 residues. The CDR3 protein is CASSQAQSKGAFGYTF. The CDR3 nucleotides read TGCGCCAGCAGCCAAGCCCAAAGTAAGGGGGCCTTTGGCTACACCTTC.

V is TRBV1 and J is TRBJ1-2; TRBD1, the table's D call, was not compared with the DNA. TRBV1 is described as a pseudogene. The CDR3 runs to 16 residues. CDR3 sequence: CTSSQGGTGSSYGYTF. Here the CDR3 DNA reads TGCACCAGCAGCCAAGGCGGGACAGGGTCCAGCTATGGCTACACCTTC.

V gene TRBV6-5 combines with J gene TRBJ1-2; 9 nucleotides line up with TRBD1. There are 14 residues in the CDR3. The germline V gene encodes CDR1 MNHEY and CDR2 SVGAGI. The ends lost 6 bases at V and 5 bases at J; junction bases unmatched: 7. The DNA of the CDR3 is TGTGCCAGCAGAAAGACAGGGGGAGAGTATGGCTACACCTTC. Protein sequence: CASRKTGGEYGYTF.

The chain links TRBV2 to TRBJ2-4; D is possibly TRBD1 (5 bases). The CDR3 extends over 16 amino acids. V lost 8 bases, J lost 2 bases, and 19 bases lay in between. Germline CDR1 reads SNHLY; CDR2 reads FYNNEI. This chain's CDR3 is CASQPPGSATKNIQYF. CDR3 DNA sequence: TGTGCCAGCCAACCCCCAGGGTCGGCTACCAAAAACATTCAGTACTTC.

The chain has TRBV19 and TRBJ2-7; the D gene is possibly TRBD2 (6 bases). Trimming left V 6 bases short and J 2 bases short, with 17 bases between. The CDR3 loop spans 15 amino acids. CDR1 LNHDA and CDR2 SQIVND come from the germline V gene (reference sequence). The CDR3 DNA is TGTGCCAGTAGGACATCAGGGCTAGCGACCTACGAGCAGTACTTC. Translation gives CASRTSGLATYEQYF.

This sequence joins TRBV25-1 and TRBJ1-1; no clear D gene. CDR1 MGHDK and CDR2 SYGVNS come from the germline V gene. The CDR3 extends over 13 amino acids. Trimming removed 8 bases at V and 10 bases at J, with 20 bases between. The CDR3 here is CASRSSGLQRAFF. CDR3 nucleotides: TGTGCCAGCCGTAGTAGCGGTCTCCAGCGAGCTTTCTTT.

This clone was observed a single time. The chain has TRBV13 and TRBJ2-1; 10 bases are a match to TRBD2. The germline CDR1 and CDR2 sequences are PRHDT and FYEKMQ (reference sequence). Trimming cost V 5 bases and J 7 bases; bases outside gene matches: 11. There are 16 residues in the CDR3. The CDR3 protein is CASSQLLAGVGNEQFF. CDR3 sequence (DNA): TGTGCCAGCAGCCAACTTCTAGCGGGAGTCGGAAATGAGCAGTTCTTC.

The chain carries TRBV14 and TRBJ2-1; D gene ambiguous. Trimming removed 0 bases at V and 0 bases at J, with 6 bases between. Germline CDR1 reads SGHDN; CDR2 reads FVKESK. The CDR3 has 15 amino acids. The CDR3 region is CASSQDRASYNEQFF. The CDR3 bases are TGTGCCAGCAGCCAAGATCGCGCCTCCTACAATGAGCAGTTCTTC.